This TCR beta chain comes out of a study of blood T cell repertoires in COVID-19. Study in general: Acute and convalescent COVID-19 samples came from the United States, Italy and Spain. The cDNA or gDNA used as material had been derived from T cells, B-cell-depleted T cells, or PBMCs.

The germline CDR1 and CDR2 sequences are SNHLY and FYNNEI. The V end lost 7 bases, the J end lost 10 bases, and 17 bases lay between the germline ends. The CDR3 covers 14 residues. Assay: immunoSEQ multiplex PCR; the TCRdb copy retains only in-frame clones and omits some. Here the sample spans 130,000 or so clones, about 74% being singletons. This receptor was obtained from a man in his fifties or sixties with acute or convalescent COVID-19. The source material was peripheral blood. This sequence joins TRBV2 and TRBJ1-6, with a possible D match to TRBD1 (6 bases). CDR3 protein: CASKVQGGNSPLHF. CDR3 in DNA: TGTGCCAGCAAAGTACAGGGTGGTAACTCACCCCTCCACTTT.